This T cell receptor (beta chain) was sequenced in a study of a mutant IDH1 vaccine in newly diagnosed glioma. Study background: First vaccine doses came 4-6 weeks after radiotherapy alone, or with temozolomide cycles.

Measured with immunoSEQ multiplex PCR; TCRdb has only the in-frame clones, and not every one. This repertoire shows about 56,000 clones, roughly four fifths found once; its top ten account for 3% to 4%. As concerns this clone: Its antigen remains unidentified.

Time point here: week 47, end of study. A 20-mer mutant IDH1 peptide at 300 ug was injected subcutaneously with topical imiquimod. The V gene's germline CDR1 is MDHEN and CDR2 SYDVKM. The CDR3 has 12 amino acids. V lost 4 bases to trimming and J lost 17 bases; unmatched junction nucleotides: 6. The material was PBMCs, obtained from a glioma patient whose treatment included an IDH1 peptide vaccine. The receptor's source is a woman in her forties or fifties with glioma. The chain couples TRBV28 to TRBJ1-6; 9 bases fit TRBD1. CDR3 sequence reads: CASSYGGTGFHF. The CDR3 bases are TGTGCCAGCAGTTACGGGGGGACAGGGTTCCACTTT.